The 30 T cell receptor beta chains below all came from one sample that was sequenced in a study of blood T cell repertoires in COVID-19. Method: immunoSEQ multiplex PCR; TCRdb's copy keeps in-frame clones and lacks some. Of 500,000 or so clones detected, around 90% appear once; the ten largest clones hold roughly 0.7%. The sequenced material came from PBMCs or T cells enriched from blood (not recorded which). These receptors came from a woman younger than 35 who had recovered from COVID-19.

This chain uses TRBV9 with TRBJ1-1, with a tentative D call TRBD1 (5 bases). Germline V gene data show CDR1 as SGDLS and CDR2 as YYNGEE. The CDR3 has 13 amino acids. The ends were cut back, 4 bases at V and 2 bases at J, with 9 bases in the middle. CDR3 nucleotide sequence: TGTGCCAGCAGCCCCGGGGGTAACACTGAAGCTTTCTTT. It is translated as CASSPGGNTEAFF. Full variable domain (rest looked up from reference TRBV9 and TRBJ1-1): DSGVTQTPKHLITATGQRVTLRCSPRSGDLSVYWYQQSLDQGLQFLIQYYNGEERAKGNILERFSAQQFPDLHSELNLSSLELGDSALYFCASSPGGNTEAFFGQGTRLTVV.

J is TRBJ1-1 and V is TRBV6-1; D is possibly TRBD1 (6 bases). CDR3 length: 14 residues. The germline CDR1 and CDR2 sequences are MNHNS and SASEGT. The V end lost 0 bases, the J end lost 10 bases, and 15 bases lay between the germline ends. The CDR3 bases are TGTGCCAGCAGTGAAGCGGGGGCAGGCAACCTAGCTTTCTTT. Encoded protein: CASSEAGAGNLAFF.

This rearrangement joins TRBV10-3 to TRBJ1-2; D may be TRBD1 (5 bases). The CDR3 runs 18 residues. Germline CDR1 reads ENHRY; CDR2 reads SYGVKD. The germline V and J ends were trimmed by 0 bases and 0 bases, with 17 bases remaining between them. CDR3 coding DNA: TGTGCCATCAGTGAGTCGCTAATAGGCGGGGCAACTAACTATGGCTACACCTTC. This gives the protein CAISESLIGGATNYGYTF.

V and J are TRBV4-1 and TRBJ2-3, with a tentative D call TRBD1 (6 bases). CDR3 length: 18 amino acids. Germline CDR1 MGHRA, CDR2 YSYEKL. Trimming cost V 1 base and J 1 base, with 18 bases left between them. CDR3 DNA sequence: TGCGCCAGCAGCCAAGGTGTGTTCTGGGGGCTAGGCACAGATACGCAGTATTTT. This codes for CASSQGVFWGLGTDTQYF.

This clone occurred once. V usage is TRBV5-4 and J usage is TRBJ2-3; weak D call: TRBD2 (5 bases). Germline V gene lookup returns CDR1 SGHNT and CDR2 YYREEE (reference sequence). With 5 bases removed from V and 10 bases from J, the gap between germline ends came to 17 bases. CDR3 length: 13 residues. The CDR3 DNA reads TGTGCCAGCAGTCCTACCCCCGAGAGGGCGCAGTATTTT. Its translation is CASSPTPERAQYF. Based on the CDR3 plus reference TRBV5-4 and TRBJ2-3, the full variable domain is ETGVTQSPTHLIKTRGQQVTLRCSSQSGHNTVSWYQQALGQGPQFIFQYYREEENGRGNFPPRFSGLQFPNYSSELNVNALELDDSALYLCASSPTPERAQYFGPGTRLTVL.

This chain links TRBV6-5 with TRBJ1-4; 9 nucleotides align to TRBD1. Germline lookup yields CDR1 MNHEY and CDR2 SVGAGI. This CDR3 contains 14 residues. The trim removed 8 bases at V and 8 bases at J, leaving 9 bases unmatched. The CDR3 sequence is CASGRDRVTEKLFF. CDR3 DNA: TGTGCCAGCGGGCGGGACAGGGTAACAGAAAAACTGTTTTTT.

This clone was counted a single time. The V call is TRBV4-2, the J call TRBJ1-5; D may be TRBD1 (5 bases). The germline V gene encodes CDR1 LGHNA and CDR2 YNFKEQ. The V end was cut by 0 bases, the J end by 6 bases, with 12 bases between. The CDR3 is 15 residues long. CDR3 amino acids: CASSQDRGMGQPQHF. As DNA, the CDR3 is TGTGCCAGCAGCCAAGATCGGGGGATGGGTCAGCCCCAGCATTTT.

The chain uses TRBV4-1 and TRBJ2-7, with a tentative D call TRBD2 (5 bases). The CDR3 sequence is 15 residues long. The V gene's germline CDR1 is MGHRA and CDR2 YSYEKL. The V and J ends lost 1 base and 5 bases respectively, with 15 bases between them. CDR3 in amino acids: CASSQVGRGKHEQYF. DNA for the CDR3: TGCGCCAGCAGCCAAGTAGGCAGAGGGAAGCACGAGCAGTACTTC.

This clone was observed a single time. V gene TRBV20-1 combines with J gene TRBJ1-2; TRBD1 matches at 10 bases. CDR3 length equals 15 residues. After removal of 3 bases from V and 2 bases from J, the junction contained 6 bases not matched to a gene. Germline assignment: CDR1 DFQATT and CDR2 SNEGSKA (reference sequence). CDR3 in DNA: TGCAGTGCTAGTTCCGGACAGGGGGGGAACTATGGCTACACCTTC. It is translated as CSASSGQGGNYGYTF.

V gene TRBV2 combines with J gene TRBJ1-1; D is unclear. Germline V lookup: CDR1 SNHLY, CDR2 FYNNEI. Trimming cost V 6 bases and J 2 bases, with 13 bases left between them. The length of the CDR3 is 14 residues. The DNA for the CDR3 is TGTGCCAGCAGAGAAAACTCAATTAACACTGAAGCTTTCTTT. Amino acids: CASRENSINTEAFF.

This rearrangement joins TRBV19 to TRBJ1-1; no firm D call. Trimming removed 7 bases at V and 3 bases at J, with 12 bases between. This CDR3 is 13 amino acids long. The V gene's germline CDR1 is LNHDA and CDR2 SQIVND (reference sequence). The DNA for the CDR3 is TGTGCCAGTAAACGTAACAGAGACACTGAAGCTTTCTTT. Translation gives CASKRNRDTEAFF.

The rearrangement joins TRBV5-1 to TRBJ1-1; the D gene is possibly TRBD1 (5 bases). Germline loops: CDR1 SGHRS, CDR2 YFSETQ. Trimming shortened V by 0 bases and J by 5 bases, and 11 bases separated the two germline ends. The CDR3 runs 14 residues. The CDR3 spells CASSLVGGGTEAFF. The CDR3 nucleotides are TGCGCCAGCAGCTTGGTCGGGGGAGGTACTGAAGCTTTCTTT.

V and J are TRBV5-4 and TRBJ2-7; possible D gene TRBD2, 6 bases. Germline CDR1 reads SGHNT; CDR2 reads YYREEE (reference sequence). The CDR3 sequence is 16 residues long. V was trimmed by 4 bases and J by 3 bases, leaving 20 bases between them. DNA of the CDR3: TGTGCCAGCAGCCCTAAGGGCGGGGTAAACCTCTACGAGCAGTACTTC. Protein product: CASSPKGGVNLYEQYF.

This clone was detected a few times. CDR3 nucleotides: TGTGCCAGCAGCCCGTGGACAGGCTACGAGCAGTACTTC. It is translated as CASSPWTGYEQYF. V and J are TRBV7-2 and TRBJ2-7; 7 bases map to TRBD1. The CDR3 sequence is 13 residues long. In germline, CDR1 is SGHTA, CDR2 FQGNSA. Trimming at V came to 5 bases and at J to 3 bases, leaving 4 bases not matched to a gene.

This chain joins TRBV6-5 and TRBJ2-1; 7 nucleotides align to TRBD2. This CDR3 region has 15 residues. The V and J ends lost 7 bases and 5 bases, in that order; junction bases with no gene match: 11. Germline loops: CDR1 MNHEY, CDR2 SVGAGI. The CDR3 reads CASTPLSSGHNEQFF. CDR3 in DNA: TGTGCCAGCACCCCGTTATCTAGCGGCCACAATGAGCAGTTCTTC.

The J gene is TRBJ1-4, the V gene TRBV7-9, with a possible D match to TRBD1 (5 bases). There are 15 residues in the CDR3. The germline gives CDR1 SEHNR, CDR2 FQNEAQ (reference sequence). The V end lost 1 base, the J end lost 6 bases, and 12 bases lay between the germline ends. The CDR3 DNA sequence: TGTGCCAGCAGCTTAGTAGCCGGGGGGGATGAAAAACTGTTTTTT. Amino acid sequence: CASSLVAGGDEKLFF.

The CDR3 nucleotides are TGTGCCAGCAGCTTAGGAGGCGCGGGGACAGGGTATGGCTACACCTTC. As protein: CASSLGGAGTGYGYTF. The chain recombines TRBV7-9 with TRBJ1-2; the match to TRBD1 covers 9 bases. Trimming cost V 1 base and J 5 bases; bases outside gene matches: 8. Germline V gene data show CDR1 as SEHNR and CDR2 as FQNEAQ (reference sequence). This CDR3 is built from 16 residues.

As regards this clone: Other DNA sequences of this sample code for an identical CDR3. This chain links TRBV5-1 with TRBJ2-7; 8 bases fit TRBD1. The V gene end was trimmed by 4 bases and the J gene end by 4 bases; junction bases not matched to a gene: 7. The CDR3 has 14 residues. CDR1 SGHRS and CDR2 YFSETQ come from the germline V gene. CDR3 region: CASSGTGGAYEQYF. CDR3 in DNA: TGCGCCAGCAGCGGCACAGGGGGAGCTTACGAGCAGTACTTC.

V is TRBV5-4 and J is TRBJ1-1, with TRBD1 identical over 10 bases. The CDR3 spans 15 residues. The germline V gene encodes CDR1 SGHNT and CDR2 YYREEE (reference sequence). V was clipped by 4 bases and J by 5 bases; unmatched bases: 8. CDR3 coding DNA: TGTGCCAGCAGCCCGGGACAGGGGATGGGGACTGAAGCTTTCTTT. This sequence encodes CASSPGQGMGTEAFF.

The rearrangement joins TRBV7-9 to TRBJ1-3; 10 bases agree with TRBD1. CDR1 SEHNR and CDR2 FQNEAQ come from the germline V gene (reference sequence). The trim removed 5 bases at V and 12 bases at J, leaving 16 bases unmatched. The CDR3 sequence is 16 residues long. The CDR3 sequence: CASSQHLSTGGGNIYF. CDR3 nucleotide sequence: TGTGCCAGCAGCCAACATCTTTCGACAGGGGGCGGGAACATATATTTT.

CDR3 nucleotide sequence: TGTGCCAGCAGTGAAGCCGGCGGAAATCAGCCCCAGCATTTT. Translated: CASSEAGGNQPQHF. The gene calls are TRBV6-1 and TRBJ1-5; no clear D gene. There are 14 residues in the CDR3. CDR1 is MNHNS and CDR2 is SASEGT in the germline V gene. Deletions cut 0 bases from V and 4 bases from J, with 7 bases between.

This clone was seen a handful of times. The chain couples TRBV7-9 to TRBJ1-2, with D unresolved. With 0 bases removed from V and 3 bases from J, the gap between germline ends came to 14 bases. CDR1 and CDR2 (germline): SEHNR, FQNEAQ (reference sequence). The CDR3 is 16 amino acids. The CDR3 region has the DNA TGTGCCAGCAGCTTAGCGAAGGCACAGTTAGACTATGGCTACACCTTC. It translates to CASSLAKAQLDYGYTF.

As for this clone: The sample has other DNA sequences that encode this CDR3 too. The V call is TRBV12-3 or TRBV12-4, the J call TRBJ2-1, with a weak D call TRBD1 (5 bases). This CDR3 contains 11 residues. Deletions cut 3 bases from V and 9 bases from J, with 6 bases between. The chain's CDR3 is CASSFRGEQFF. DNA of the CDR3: TGTGCCAGCAGTTTTAGGGGTGAGCAGTTCTTC.

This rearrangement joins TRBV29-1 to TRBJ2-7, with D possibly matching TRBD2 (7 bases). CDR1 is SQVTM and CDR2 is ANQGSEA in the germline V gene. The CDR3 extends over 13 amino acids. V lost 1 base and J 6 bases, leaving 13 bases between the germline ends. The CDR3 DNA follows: TGCAGCGTTGAAGGGCAGGGAGGGGGCGAGCAGTACTTC. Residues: CSVEGQGGGEQYF.

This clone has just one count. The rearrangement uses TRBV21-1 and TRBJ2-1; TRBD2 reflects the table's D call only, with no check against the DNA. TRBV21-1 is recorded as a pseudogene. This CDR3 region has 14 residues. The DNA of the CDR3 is TGTGCCAGCACTCCTAGCGGGGGGACCAATGAGCAGTTCTTC. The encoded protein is CASTPSGGTNEQFF.

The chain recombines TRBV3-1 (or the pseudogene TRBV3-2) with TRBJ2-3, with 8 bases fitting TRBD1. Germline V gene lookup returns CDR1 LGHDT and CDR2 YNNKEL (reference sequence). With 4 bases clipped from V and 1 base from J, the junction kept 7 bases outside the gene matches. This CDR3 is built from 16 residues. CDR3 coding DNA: TGTGCCAGCAGCCCCCAATCAGGGGGCCGCACAGATACGCAGTATTTT. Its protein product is CASSPQSGGRTDTQYF.

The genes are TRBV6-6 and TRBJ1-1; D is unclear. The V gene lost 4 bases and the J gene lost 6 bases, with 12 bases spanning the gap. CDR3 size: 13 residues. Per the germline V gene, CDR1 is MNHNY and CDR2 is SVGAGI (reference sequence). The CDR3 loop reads CASSSILRAEAFF. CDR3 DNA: TGTGCCAGCAGTTCTATTTTACGGGCTGAAGCTTTCTTT.

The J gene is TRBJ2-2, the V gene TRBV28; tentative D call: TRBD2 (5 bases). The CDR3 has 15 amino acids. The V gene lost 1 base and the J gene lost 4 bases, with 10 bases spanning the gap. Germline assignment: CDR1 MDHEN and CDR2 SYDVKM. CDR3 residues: CASSLLRGGTGELFF. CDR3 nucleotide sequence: TGTGCCAGCAGTTTATTGAGAGGAGGCACCGGGGAGCTGTTTTTT.

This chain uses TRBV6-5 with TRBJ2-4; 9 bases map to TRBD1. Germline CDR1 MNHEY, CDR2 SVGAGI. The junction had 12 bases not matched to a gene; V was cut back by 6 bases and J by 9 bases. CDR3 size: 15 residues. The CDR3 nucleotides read TGTGCCAGCAGGAAGACAGGGGGGAAGAGGACCATTCAGTACTTC. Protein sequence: CASRKTGGKRTIQYF.

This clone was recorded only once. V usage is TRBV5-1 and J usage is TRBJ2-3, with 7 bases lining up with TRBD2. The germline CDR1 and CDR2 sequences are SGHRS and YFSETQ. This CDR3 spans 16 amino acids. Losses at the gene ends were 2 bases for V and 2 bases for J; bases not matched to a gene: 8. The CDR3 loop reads CASSLAGLGYTDTQYF. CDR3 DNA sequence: TGCGCCAGCAGCTTAGCGGGACTGGGATACACAGATACGCAGTATTTT.